A single T cell receptor (beta chain) is shown here with its context. Germline is not matched at one junction end, which may reflect a read error. Germline V CDR1 and CDR2: SQVTM, ANQGSEA. This CDR3 region has 14 residues. The protocol was immunoSEQ multiplex PCR, while the TCRdb copy is restricted to in-frame clones and leaves out a portion. The sample lists approximately 70,000 clones; roughly 77% were seen once. This sample was included in a study of blood T cell repertoires in COVID-19. The chain uses TRBV29-1 and TRBJ2-3; TRBD1 might be the D (5 bases). The sequencing input was peripheral blood. This receptor was identified in an older woman with acute or convalescent COVID-19. CDR3 coding DNA: TGCAGCATTGAAGGGGCTGCTGGCACAGATACGCAGTATTTT. Its protein is CSIEGAAGTDTQYF.